Following are 8 T cell receptor beta chains from one sample sequenced in a study of CD8+ T cells in alopecia areata (dated by TCRdb to the late 2010s). The time point label, as the study defines it: baseline before oral tofacitinib. Library construction relied on the immunoSEQ multiplex PCR assay. RNA was extracted from all samples and reverse transcribed into cDNA as template for TCR sequencing. Here the immuneACCESS table is served through TCRdb, limited to in-frame sequences with V and J called. Missing clones are a known gap in these copies; in checked studies unresolved V genes cover under half, and the rest lacks a known reason. The sample table contains 150,000 or so clones; only one count was recorded for around three fifths of them. Roughly 6.7% of the sample comes from the top ten. The input for sequencing was CD4+ T cells sorted from blood, taken at week 0. The source of these receptors is a human donor with alopecia areata.

The chain links TRBV6-5 to TRBJ2-2; D is unresolved. The CDR3 extends over 12 amino acids. Germline V gives CDR1 MNHEY, CDR2 SVGAGI. Between the trimmed V and J ends, which lost 4 bases and 8 bases, there was a span of 8 bases. CDR3 nucleotide sequence: TGTGCCAGCAGTTTTACTCTAGGGGAGCTGTTTTTT. It encodes CASSFTLGELFF.

Only a few counts were recorded for this clone. The chain couples TRBV5-1 to TRBJ1-2; D perhaps matches TRBD1 (5 bases). CDR1 is SGHRS, CDR2 YFSETQ, per germline. This CDR3 contains 15 residues. V was cut by 0 bases and J by 2 bases, with 11 bases left in between. The CDR3: CASSLEGERNYGYTF. The CDR3 bases are TGCGCCAGCAGCTTGGAAGGGGAGCGGAACTATGGCTACACCTTC. The full variable domain, in which reference TRBV5-1 and TRBJ1-2 provide the parts outside the CDR3, is KAGVTQTPRYLIKTRGQQVTLSCSPISGHRSVSWYQQTPGQGLQFLFEYFSETQRNKGNFPGRFSGRQFSNSRSEMNVSTLELGDSALYLCASSLEGERNYGYTFGSGTRLTVV.

The genes are TRBV4-2 and TRBJ2-2; TRBD1 matches 10 bases. V was pared by 4 bases and J by 5 bases, with 7 bases of the junction left unmatched. The CDR3 sequence is 16 residues long. From germline, CDR1 is LGHNA and CDR2 YNFKEQ. CDR3 in amino acids: CASSPGTGVRTGELFF. The DNA for the CDR3 is TGTGCCAGCAGCCCCGGGACAGGGGTTAGGACCGGGGAGCTGTTTTTT.

The chain couples TRBV7-2 to TRBJ1-1, with a weak D call TRBD1 (5 bases). The V end was cut by 1 base, the J end by 1 base, with 10 bases between. The germline CDR1 and CDR2 sequences are SGHTA and FQGNSA. The CDR3 consists of 15 residues. The DNA for the CDR3 is TGTGCCAGCAGCTTAGACGGGACCGCGAACACTGAAGCTTTCTTT. Protein: CASSLDGTANTEAFF.

The rearrangement uses TRBV9 and TRBJ2-6; TRBD1 agrees at 7 bases. CDR1 is SGDLS and CDR2 is YYNGEE in the germline V gene. The CDR3 totals 16 residues. The V gene end was trimmed by 8 bases and the J gene end by 0 bases; junction bases not matched to a gene: 8. The CDR3: CASSSGQRSGANVLTF. The DNA of the CDR3 is TGTGCCAGTTCCTCGGGACAGCGCTCTGGGGCCAACGTCCTGACTTTC.

This clone appeared a few times. The chain has TRBV6-6 and TRBJ2-5; D ambiguous. Germline-derived CDR1 and CDR2 are MNHNY and SVGAGI (reference sequence). The V and J ends lost 0 bases and 5 bases respectively, with 7 bases between them. This CDR3 is built from 13 residues. CDR3 coding DNA: TGTGCCAGCAGTTACTCGATCGGCGAGACCCAGTACTTC. This translates into CASSYSIGETQYF.

The chain has TRBV15 and TRBJ1-2; TRBD1 agrees at 9 bases. This CDR3 contains 15 residues. Germline lookup yields CDR1 LNHNV and CDR2 YYDKDF (reference sequence). V lost 5 bases, J lost 8 bases, and 12 bases stayed unmatched. The CDR3 protein is CATSSRSGQGGGYTF. CDR3 coding DNA: TGTGCCACCAGCTCCCGTTCGGGACAGGGTGGCGGCTACACCTTC.

Concerning this clone itself: A read error is likely, as this CDR3 ends without the conserved phenylalanine or tryptophan. The CDR3 region has the DNA TGCGCCAGCGCGCAGCAGGGGGCCGGCTATGGCTACACCTCC. This encodes CASAQQGAGYGYTS. The rearrangement uses TRBV5-1 and TRBJ1-2; 8 positions match TRBD1. This CDR3 contains 14 residues. Germline V gene sequence: CDR1 SGHRS, CDR2 YFSETQ. V gave up 7 bases and J gave up 4 bases; unmatched junction bases: 9.